Following are 21 T cell receptor beta chains from one sample sequenced in a study of blood T cells in healthy people across ages. Then a second PCR, running about 6 to 12 cycles, was carried out with a sample-barcoded 5' primer and a J-beta primer mix. MiXCR was run by TCRdb on the 5' RACE reads, yielding one entry per CDR3 protein. The sample shows 870,000 or so distinct CDR3 sequences, 29% of them seen only once. Material: blood. These receptors were taken from a woman at least 80 years old in good health.

With respect to this clonotype: Given a much more abundant clone one base away, this may be a read error. V is TRBV28 and J is TRBJ2-5; 7 bases are shared with TRBD2. The end of the DNA is better explained by TRBJ2-7, so the J call may be wrong. The CDR3 is 13 amino acids. Germline-derived CDR1 and CDR2 are MDHEN and SYDVKM. CDR3 nucleotide sequence: TGTGCCAGCAGTTGGGGGGGAGCCTACGAGCAGTACTTC. Amino acids: CASSWGGAYEQYF.

This chain links TRBV6-2 or TRBV6-3 with TRBJ1-1; TRBD1 matches at 7 bases. The CDR3 extends over 15 amino acids. Germline assignment: CDR1 MNHEY and CDR2 SVGEGT. Trimming at V came to 6 bases and at J to 0 bases, leaving 7 bases not matched to a gene. In DNA form, the CDR3 reads TGTGCCAGCAGGCCAACAGGGGTGGTGAACACTGAAGCTTTCTTT. Amino acid sequence: CASRPTGVVNTEAFF.

This clonotype was seen a handful of times. The genes are TRBV12-3 or TRBV12-4 and TRBJ2-7, with D hard to call. Between the trimmed V and J ends, which lost 3 bases and 13 bases, there was a span of 16 bases. The CDR3 totals 12 residues. The CDR3: CASSLRAYEEYF. CDR3 sequence (DNA): TGTGCCAGCAGTTTGAGAGCCTACGAGGAATACTTC.

This clonotype was observed many times. V usage is TRBV20-1 and J usage is TRBJ1-6; D perhaps matches TRBD1 (6 bases). This CDR3 is built from 16 residues. V gave up 0 bases and J gave up 7 bases, with 16 bases separating them. The germline V gene encodes CDR1 DFQATT and CDR2 SNEGSKA (reference sequence). CDR3 sequence: CSARDWGPLGNSPLHF. In nucleotides, the CDR3 is TGCAGTGCTAGAGATTGGGGGCCCCTAGGAAATTCACCCCTCCACTTT.

This clonotype was seen ten or more times. This rearrangement joins TRBV7-2 to TRBJ1-1, with TRBD1 identical over 7 bases. Germline CDR1 and CDR2: SGHTA and FQGNSA. This CDR3 has 16 amino acids. The J segment lost 10 bases and the V segment lost 1 base, leaving 15 bases of the junction unmatched. The CDR3 DNA is TGTGCCAGCAGCTTAGACACAGGACAGGTTGGTCGTGTAGCTTTCTTT. Translated: CASSLDTGQVGRVAFF.

This clonotype appeared many times. In nucleotides, the CDR3 is TGTGCCAGCAGCGGGGGGGGCAGGGGCTACGAGCAGTACTTC. As protein: CASSGGGRGYEQYF. V gene TRBV25-1 combines with J gene TRBJ2-7; 8 bases align to TRBD2. Germline trimming cut 6 bases from V and 3 bases from J; bases unmatched to any gene: 7. The CDR3 covers 14 residues. In germline, CDR1 is MGHDK, CDR2 SYGVNS.

V usage is TRBV10-3 and J usage is TRBJ1-2; the D is unclear. Germline CDR1 ENHRY, CDR2 SYGVKD. The CDR3 consists of 13 residues. V lost 0 bases to trimming and J lost 11 bases, with 13 bases between them. The CDR3 spells CAISESPVEGYTF. The CDR3 nucleotides are TGTGCCATCAGTGAGTCGCCCGTGGAGGGTTACACCTTC.

This clonotype appeared many times. The V and J genes are TRBV15 and TRBJ2-5, with no clear D. Between the trimmed V and J ends, which lost 1 base and 3 bases, there was a span of 9 bases. CDR1 is LNHNV, CDR2 YYDKDF, per germline (reference sequence). The CDR3 consists of 14 residues. The CDR3 bases are TGTGCCACCAGCAGAGCCCCCCGAGAAGAGACCCAGTACTTC. Its translation: CATSRAPREETQYF.

This clonotype occurred many times. CDR3 nucleotides: TGCGCCAGCAGCTGGACGACTAGCGGGGACCAAGAGACCCAGTACTTC. Its translation: CASSWTTSGDQETQYF. V usage is TRBV5-1 and J usage is TRBJ2-5; 11 bases are shared with TRBD2. Per the germline V gene, CDR1 is SGHRS and CDR2 is YFSETQ. After removal of 3 bases from V and 0 bases from J, the junction contained 4 bases not matched to a gene. CDR3 length: 16 residues.

This clonotype was seen at least ten times. J is TRBJ2-7 and V is TRBV7-2; 10 bases align to TRBD2. The germline V gene has CDR1 SGHTA and CDR2 FQGNSA. V lost 6 bases to trimming and J lost 3 bases; unmatched junction nucleotides: 5. This CDR3 is built from 14 residues. CDR3 coding DNA: TGTGCCAGCAGTCTGGCTAGCGGGGGCTACGAGCAGTACTTC. It translates to CASSLASGGYEQYF.

This clonotype has just a few counts. A much larger clonotype is one base distant, so this may be a read error. This chain links TRBV7-9 with TRBJ2-1; TRBD2 matches 9 bases. The J call is in doubt because the DNA end fits TRBJ2-7 better. Per germline, CDR1 SEHNR and CDR2 FQNEAQ (reference sequence). The CDR3 length is 17 residues. The CDR3 here is CASSLAGRLAVYNEQYF. In DNA, the CDR3 is TGTGCCAGCAGCTTAGCCGGCCGACTAGCGGTCTACAATGAGCAGTACTTC.

There are many counts of this clonotype. The chain joins TRBV6-2 or TRBV6-3 to TRBJ2-7; D possibly corresponds to TRBD1 (6 bases). The CDR3 is 13 amino acids. Trimming left V 0 bases short and J 9 bases short, with 12 bases between. Germline CDR1 MNHEY, CDR2 SVGEGT. The CDR3 DNA follows: TGTGCCAGCAGTTACTCGACAGGATTGGGGCAGTACTTC. Protein sequence: CASSYSTGLGQYF.

The gene calls are TRBV3-1 and TRBJ1-4; D not resolved. V dropped 1 base and J dropped 2 bases, with 5 bases sitting between them. CDR1 is LGHDT and CDR2 is YNNKEL in the germline V gene (reference sequence). This CDR3 comprises 14 residues. The CDR3 DNA is TGTGCCAGCAGCCAAGGCAGGACTAATGAAAAACTGTTTTTT. This translates into CASSQGRTNEKLFF.

Ten or more counts support this clonotype. V and J are TRBV24-1 and TRBJ2-3; 7 bases line up with TRBD2. The length of the CDR3 is 13 residues. V shed 9 bases, J shed 4 bases, and the junction held 6 bases outside the gene matches. From germline, CDR1 is KGHDR and CDR2 SFDVKD. CDR3: CATSLGGSDTQYF. The CDR3 DNA reads TGTGCCACCTCGTTGGGGGGGTCAGATACGCAGTATTTT.

This clonotype was observed a few times. Possible read error: a much larger clone is one base away. The chain combines TRBV20-1 with TRBJ1-2; tentative D call: TRBD1 (6 bases). This CDR3 has 14 amino acids. The germline CDR1 and CDR2 sequences are DFQATT and SNEGSKA (reference sequence). V dropped 6 bases and J dropped 4 bases, with 18 bases sitting between them. CDR3 amino acids: CSAPGGLSRYGYTF. The CDR3, as DNA: TGCAGTGCCCCCGGGGGCTTGAGCCGCTATGGCTACACCTTC.

This clonotype was recorded at least ten times. This chain uses TRBV13 with TRBJ2-3; D could derive from TRBD1 or TRBD2 (6 bases each). The CDR3 spans 14 residues. The germline V gene encodes CDR1 PRHDT and CDR2 FYEKMQ (reference sequence). Trimming stripped 5 bases from V and 10 bases from J, with 19 bases between. CDR3 DNA sequence: TGTGCCAGCAGCCCTAAGACTAGTCACAGGGCGCAGTATTTT. Its protein is CASSPKTSHRAQYF. Full variable domain (outside the CDR3, taken from reference TRBV13 and TRBJ2-3): AAGVIQSPRHLIKEKRETATLKCYPIPRHDTVYWYQQGPGQDPQFLISFYEKMQSDKGSIPDRFSAQQFSDYHSELNMSSLELGDSALYFCASSPKTSHRAQYFGPGTRLTVL.

This clonotype has only a few counts. This sequence joins TRBV3-1 and TRBJ2-1, with 11 bases lining up with TRBD2. Germline CDR1 is LGHDT and CDR2 is YNNKEL (reference sequence). Trimming took 4 bases from V and 4 from J; bases not matched to a gene: 15. This CDR3 contains 19 residues. CDR3 residues: CASSPFPGLAGGSYNEQFF. CDR3 bases: TGTGCCAGCAGCCCCTTCCCGGGATTAGCGGGGGGGAGTTACAATGAGCAGTTCTTC.

Notes on this clonotype: A much larger clonotype is one base distant, so this may be a read error. The CDR3 sequence is CASSRGSNEKRFF. As DNA, the CDR3 is TGTGCCAGCAGCAGGGGCTCGAATGAAAAACGGTTTTTT. The chain carries TRBV7-9 and TRBJ1-4; the D gene is possibly TRBD1 (5 bases). The CDR3 has 13 residues. Germline CDR1 reads SEHNR; CDR2 reads FQNEAQ (reference sequence).

This clonotype has only a few counts. The chain couples TRBV6-6 to TRBJ2-1; D possibly uses TRBD1 or TRBD2 (7 bases each). The CDR3 spans 15 residues. Trimming shortened V by 6 bases and J by 8 bases, and 20 bases separated the two germline ends. From germline, CDR1 is MNHNY and CDR2 SVGAGI (reference sequence). CDR3 residues: CASSPGGGVADEQFF. The CDR3 region has the DNA TGTGCCAGCAGCCCAGGGGGGGGGGTCGCTGATGAGCAGTTCTTC.

There are many counts of this clonotype. The chain employs TRBV5-6 and TRBJ2-6; the D is unclear. The V end lost 10 bases, the J end lost 2 bases, and 25 bases lay between the germline ends. This CDR3 is built from 18 residues. The germline CDR1 and CDR2 sequences are SGHDT and YYEEEE. The chain's CDR3 is CAAPPRTVVGTGANVLTF. The CDR3 coding sequence is TGTGCCGCACCGCCTCGTACGGTGGTAGGAACTGGGGCCAACGTCCTGACTTTC.

This clonotype was seen repeatedly, ten times or more. The chain carries TRBV19 and TRBJ1-5, with D possibly being TRBD1 (5 bases). The CDR3 consists of 14 residues. The V and J ends lost 7 bases and 3 bases respectively, with 13 bases between them. Germline V gives CDR1 LNHDA, CDR2 SQIVND (reference sequence). For the CDR3, the DNA is TGTGCCAGTACCCGCGGGGGATCCAATCAGCCCCAGCATTTT. It is translated as CASTRGGSNQPQHF. Together with reference TRBV19 and TRBJ1-5, the CDR3 gives the full variable domain: DGGITQSPKYLFRKEGQNVTLSCEQNLNHDAMYWYRQDPGQGLRLIYYSQIVNDFQKGDIAEGYSVSREKKESFPLTVTSAQKNPTAFYLCASTRGGSNQPQHFGDGTRLSIL.